This record concerns one TCR beta chain sequence. Its antigen is undetermined. The source material, roughly 20-31 mg of unsorted bulk tissue, was used to co-extract RNA and DNA. There were only treatment-naive patients, all with chronic HBV infection. These data come from a study of tumor-infiltrating lymphocytes in primary liver carcinoma. Study-level findings and limits: Tumor-adjacent and tumor-blood pairs shared less of their repertoires than tumor region pairs shared.

A constant-region primer served to make TCR beta cDNA from roughly 480 ng total RNA. Modified slightly, ARM-PCR produced TCR beta libraries over three nested multiplex PCR rounds. It was with TRBV1-TRBV30 forward primers and a C-beta reverse primer that the first two PCR rounds were run, at roughly 11 cycles each. A single record per CDR3 protein comes from TCRdb applying MiXCR to the multiplex PCR reads. The data show about 190,000 distinct CDR3 sequences, over 80% seen once. The germline CDR1 and CDR2 sequences are MNHEY and SVGAGI. V lost 2 bases and J 4 bases, leaving 12 bases between the germline ends. The CDR3 contains 14 residues.

The rearrangement joins TRBV6-5 to TRBJ2-7, with D tentatively TRBD1 (6 bases). The sequencing sample was made of tumor tissue from primary liver carcinoma. This sequence originates from a middle-aged man with primary liver carcinoma and hepatitis B virus infection. CDR3 region: CASSYGAGVYEQYF. In DNA form, the CDR3 reads TGTGCCAGCAGTTACGGAGCAGGGGTATACGAGCAGTACTTC.